This T cell receptor beta chain was profiled in a study of blood T cell repertoires in COVID-19. This CDR3 spans 14 amino acids. The V gene end was trimmed by 4 bases and the J gene end by 4 bases; junction bases not matched to a gene: 6. The germline V gene has CDR1 SGHNT and CDR2 YYREEE (reference sequence). The assay was immunoSEQ multiplex PCR, and TCRdb's table has in-frame clones only and misses some. Here the sample spans roughly 140,000 clones, roughly 84% being singletons. The sequenced sample consisted of PBMCs or T cells enriched from blood (not recorded which). This clonotype originated in a woman in her 50s who had been exposed to COVID-19. The rearrangement uses TRBV5-4 and TRBJ1-1, with TRBD1 matching over 8 bases. CDR3 amino acids: CASSPGQGVTEAFF. The CDR3 DNA reads TGTGCCAGCAGCCCTGGACAGGGTGTCACTGAAGCTTTCTTT.